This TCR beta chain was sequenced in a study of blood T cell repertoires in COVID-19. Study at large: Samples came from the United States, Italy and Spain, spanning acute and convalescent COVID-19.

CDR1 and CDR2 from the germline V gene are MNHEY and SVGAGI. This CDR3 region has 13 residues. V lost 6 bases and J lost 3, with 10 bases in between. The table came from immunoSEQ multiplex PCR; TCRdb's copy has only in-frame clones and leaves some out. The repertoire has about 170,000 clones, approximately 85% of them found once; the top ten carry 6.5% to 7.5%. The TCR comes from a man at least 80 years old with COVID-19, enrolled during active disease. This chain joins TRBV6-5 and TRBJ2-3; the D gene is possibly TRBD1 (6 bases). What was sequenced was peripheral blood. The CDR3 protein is CASRAGQTDTQYF. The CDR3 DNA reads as TGTGCCAGCAGAGCAGGACAGACAGATACGCAGTATTTT.